Listed below are T cell receptor beta chains from one sample, sequenced in a study of control samples from healthy donors and cancer patients. Measured with immunoSEQ multiplex PCR; TCRdb has only the in-frame clones, and not every one. The table records around 80,000 clones, about 94% of them present only once. Sample: blood. These receptors were collected from a young woman in good health. Each CDR3 is given with its conserved first and last residue. D genes are given only for firm matches. For some rows the clone size is stated as once, few or many, or as a class when expanded; others skip it.

>TRBV7-9|.|.|TRBJ1-1
CASSLGSNTEAFF
TGTGCCAGCAGCTTAGGCTCGAACACTGAAGCTTTCTTT
>TRBV19|.|TRBD2|TRBJ2-1
CASSIVGGLVTNEQFF
TGTGCCAGTAGTATAGTAGGGGGACTAGTGACGAATGAGCAGTTCTTC
>TRBV24-1|.|TRBD1|TRBJ1-6
CATSDLLGQLNSPLHF
TGTGCCACCAGTGATTTGTTGGGACAGCTAAATTCACCCCTCCACTTT
>TRBV30|.|.|TRBJ1-4
CAWSHGTGNEKLFF
TGTGCCTGGAGTCATGGGACGGGTAATGAAAAACTGTTTTTT
>TRBV7-8|.|.|TRBJ1-4
CASSSGDLPTNEKLFF
TGTGCCAGCAGCTCGGGAGACCTTCCCACTAATGAAAAACTGTTTTTT
>TRBV6-1|.|.|TRBJ1-2
CASSEGPELYGYTF
TGTGCCAGCAGTGAAGGCCCCGAGCTCTATGGCTACACCTTC
>TRBV27|once|.|TRBJ1-4
CASSKWGATNEKLFF
TGTGCCAGCAGTAAGTGGGGAGCAACTAATGAAAAACTGTTTTTT
>TRBV29-1|once|.|TRBJ2-1
CSVVVVGSYNEQFF
TGCAGCGTTGTGGTTGTCGGCTCCTACAATGAGCAGTTCTTC
>TRBV6-1|.|.|TRBJ2-7
CASSEVTAYEQYF
TGTGCCAGCAGTGAAGTTACAGCCTACGAGCAGTACTTC
>TRBV6-5|.|.|TRBJ2-2
CASSSQAGGELFF
TGTGCCAGCAGTTCCCAGGCGGGGGGGGAGCTGTTTTTT
>TRBV2|.|.|TRBJ1-5
CASSRQGNQPQHF
TGTGCCAGCAGCCGACAGGGCAATCAGCCCCAGCATTTT
>TRBV5-8|.|.|TRBJ2-1
CASSPRRVFQFF
TGTGCCAGCAGCCCCCGGAGGGTTTTCCAGTTCTTC
>TRBV5-4|.|TRBD1|TRBJ1-2
CASSLHRDREYYVYTF
TGTGCCAGCAGCTTACACCGGGACAGGGAGTACTATGTCTACACCTTC
>TRBV19|.|.|TRBJ2-1
CASSPRRRNEQFF
TGTGCCAGTAGCCCCCGACGTAGGAATGAGCAGTTCTTC
>TRBV5-1|.|.|TRBJ2-2
CASFTGRTNTGELFF
TGCGCCAGCTTTACCGGGCGGACGAACACCGGGGAGCTGTTTTTT
>TRBV28|.|.|TRBJ1-5
CASSPINQPQHF
TGTGCCAGCAGTCCTATCAATCAGCCCCAGCATTTT
>TRBV3-1/TRBV3-2|once|.|TRBJ1-5
CASSQDLVQPQHF
TGTGCCAGCAGCCAAGATCTGGTTCAGCCCCAGCATTTT
>TRBV2|.|TRBD1|TRBJ1-5
CATKEGQGETQPQHF
TGTGCCACCAAAGAGGGACAGGGGGAGACTCAGCCCCAGCATTTT
>TRBV11-3|.|TRBD1|TRBJ1-6
CASSRTGIVCSPLHF
TGTGCCAGCAGCCGGACAGGGATAGTTTGCTCACCCCTCCACTTT
>TRBV6-6|.|.|TRBJ1-1
CASSSISGGYTEAFF
TGTGCCAGCAGTTCCATATCGGGGGGTTACACTGAAGCTTTCTTT
>TRBV6-5|.|TRBD1|TRBJ1-6
CASSFAGGDNSPLHF
TGTGCCAGCAGTTTCGCAGGGGGCGATAATTCACCCCTCCACTTT
>TRBV2|.|.|TRBJ2-7
CASKPQHGGSYEQYF
TGTGCCAGCAAACCACAGCATGGGGGGAGTTACGAGCAGTACTTC
>TRBV9|.|.|TRBJ1-1
CASSKSSQNTEAFF
TGTGCCAGCAGTAAATCCAGCCAGAACACTGAAGCTTTCTTT
>TRBV19|.|.|TRBJ2-3
CASSTWSRTDTQYF
TGTGCCAGTAGCACCTGGAGTCGCACAGATACGCAGTATTTT
>TRBV4-1|.|.|TRBJ2-7
CASSPSYSYEQYF
TGCGCCAGCAGCCCCAGTTATTCCTACGAGCAGTACTTC
>TRBV29-1|.|TRBD2|TRBJ2-5
CSVSVGGVTQYF
TGCAGCGTTTCGGTGGGGGGGGTGACCCAGTACTTC
>TRBV3-1/TRBV3-2|.|TRBD1|TRBJ1-2
CASSQENRGNYGYTF
TGTGCCAGCAGCCAAGAGAACAGGGGGAACTATGGCTACACCTTC
>TRBV7-8|.|.|TRBJ2-1
CASSNDYLPRNEQFF
TGTGCCAGCAGCAACGACTACCTCCCTCGAAATGAGCAGTTCTTC
>TRBV5-5|.|TRBD1|TRBJ1-5
CASSFETGAGQPQHF
TGTGCCAGCAGCTTTGAAACAGGGGCGGGTCAGCCCCAGCATTTT
>TRBV5-1|.|.|TRBJ1-1
CASSLDLTEAFF
TGCGCCAGCAGCTTGGACCTCACTGAAGCTTTCTTT
>TRBV28|.|.|TRBJ2-7
CASSPPMGGAYEQYF
TGTGCCAGCAGTCCCCCGATGGGGGGCGCCTACGAGCAGTACTTC
>TRBV11-3|.|.|TRBJ1-2
CASSAEQGLGSYGYTF
TGTGCCAGCAGCGCCGAACAGGGACTGGGTTCCTATGGCTACACCTTC
>TRBV28|once|.|TRBJ2-7
CASGDIGSEQYF
TGTGCCAGCGGTGACATCGGCTCCGAGCAGTACTTC
>TRBV6-5|.|TRBD1|TRBJ2-7
CASSYLTGGIYEQYF
TGTGCCAGCAGTTACTTGACAGGGGGCATCTACGAGCAGTACTTC
>TRBV6-1|.|.|TRBJ1-2
CASSELGGNYGYTF
TGTGCCAGCAGTGAACTCGGGGGTAACTATGGCTACACCTTC
>TRBV18|.|.|TRBJ1-4
CASSPSAFGLGKLFF
TGTGCCAGCTCACCATCGGCCTTTGGTTTAGGAAAACTGTTTTTT
>TRBV4-1|.|.|TRBJ1-3
CASSFAATGGNTIYF
TGCGCCAGCAGCTTCGCCGCGACAGGCGGAAACACCATATATTTT
>TRBV9|.|.|TRBJ1-1
CASSVSGDTEAFF
TGTGCCAGCAGCGTATCCGGAGATACCGAAGCTTTCTTT
>TRBV12-3/TRBV12-4|.|.|TRBJ1-1
CASGGGTEAFF
TGTGCCAGCGGGGGGGGCACTGAAGCTTTCTTT
>TRBV6-1|few|.|TRBJ2-3
CASGEEGSFTDTQYF
TGTGCCAGCGGTGAAGAGGGGAGCTTCACAGATACGCAGTATTTT
>TRBV5-1|.|.|TRBJ2-1
CASSDRAREQFF
TGCGCCAGCAGCGATAGGGCGCGGGAGCAGTTCTTC
>TRBV5-6|.|.|TRBJ1-2
CASSPGLSGYTF
TGTGCCAGCAGTCCGGGACTGAGTGGCTACACCTTC